This is a list of T cell receptor beta chains from one sample in a study of cytomegalovirus exposure and HLA in healthy donors. The method was immunoSEQ multiplex PCR; TCRdb's version includes in-frame clones alone and lacks a portion of them. The table lists roughly 120,000 clones, 60% to 85% of them singletons, with 1.9% in the top ten. Sequenced input: PBMCs. The source of these receptors is a man aged 50 to 59 in good health and CMV-seronegative. The CDR3 runs from the conserved cysteine through the conserved F or W. The D gene is left open where the match is weak. Size is omitted from some rows. Given values are once, few, many or a class for expanded clones.

cdr3_aa cdr3_nt clone_size j_call d_call v_call
CASSDTGGKGYTF TGCGCCAGCAGTGATACAGGGGGCAAAGGCTACACCTTC . TRBJ1-2 TRBD1 TRBV10-2
CASSSSRTGANVLTF TGTGCCAGCAGTTCATCCAGGACTGGGGCCAACGTCCTGACTTTC . TRBJ2-6 . TRBV28
CASSQDWGRQTQYF TGTGCCAGCAGCCAAGACTGGGGGCGGCAGACCCAGTACTTC few TRBJ2-5 . TRBV4-2
CASSLSREARGETQYF TGTGCCAGCAGCCTCTCCAGGGAGGCCCGGGGAGAGACCCAGTACTTC . TRBJ2-5 . TRBV11-2
CASSLAGGGPTEAFF TGCGCCAGCAGCTTGGCAGGGGGCGGACCCACTGAAGCTTTCTTT . TRBJ1-1 TRBD1 TRBV5-1
CSSSPGRGPLVYEQYF TGTTCCAGCAGCCCCGGGAGGGGGCCGTTAGTTTACGAGCAGTACTTC . TRBJ2-7 . TRBV7-9
CACRTSPSYNSPLHF TGTGCCTGCAGGACATCCCCCTCCTATAATTCACCCCTCCACTTT . TRBJ1-6 . TRBV30
CASGEGQHEAFF TGTGCCAGCGGGGAAGGACAGCATGAAGCTTTCTTT . TRBJ1-1 . TRBV2
CASRSPSGGWGEQFF TGTGCCAGCAGATCCCCAAGCGGGGGGTGGGGTGAGCAGTTCTTC . TRBJ2-1 TRBD2 TRBV7-9
CAIREGQGGDTEAFF TGTGCCATCAGAGAGGGACAGGGCGGCGACACTGAAGCTTTCTTT . TRBJ1-1 TRBD1 TRBV10-3
CASRPQGRYEQYF TGTGCCAGCAGACCCCAGGGTCGGTACGAGCAGTACTTC . TRBJ2-7 . TRBV6-5
CASSWGGAGGTYEQYF TGTGCCAGCAGTTGGGGTGGTGCAGGGGGAACCTACGAGCAGTACTTC . TRBJ2-7 TRBD1 TRBV6-5
CASGLETGELFF TGTGCTAGTGGTTTGGAGACAGGGGAGCTGTTTTTT . TRBJ2-2 . TRBV12-5
CASGRGMNTEAFF TGTGCCAGCGGTAGGGGGATGAACACTGAAGCTTTCTTT . TRBJ1-1 . TRBV2
CASSSTGEDGYTF TGCGCCAGCAGCTCCACGGGTGAGGATGGCTACACCTTC . TRBJ1-2 . TRBV5-1
CASSLWDRPNYGYTF TGTGCCAGCAGCTTGTGGGACAGGCCCAACTATGGCTACACCTTC once TRBJ1-2 TRBD1 TRBV5-6
CSSSSQQGGTQYF TGTTCCAGCAGCTCGCAACAGGGGGGGACCCAGTACTTC once TRBJ2-5 TRBD1 TRBV7-9
CSVEDVAGGPGDTQYF TGCAGCGTTGAAGATGTAGCGGGGGGGCCGGGGGATACGCAGTATTTT . TRBJ2-3 TRBD2 TRBV29-1
CASSSTGGKETQYF TGTGCCAGCAGCTCGACAGGGGGAAAAGAGACCCAGTACTTC . TRBJ2-5 TRBD1 TRBV7-2
CASREAAGGPDTGELFF TGCGCCAGCAGGGAGGCCGCGGGGGGGCCCGACACCGGGGAGCTGTTTTTT . TRBJ2-2 TRBD2 TRBV4-1
CASSPGTGNQETQYF TGCGCCAGCAGCCCGGGGACAGGGAACCAAGAGACCCAGTACTTC . TRBJ2-5 TRBD1 TRBV5-1
CASSLSGSYEQYF TGTGCCAGCAGCTTGTCAGGGTCCTACGAGCAGTACTTC few TRBJ2-7 . TRBV7-2
CASSPPGTGAYNEQFF TGTGCCAGCAGCCCTCCCGGGACAGGGGCCTACAATGAGCAGTTCTTC . TRBJ2-1 TRBD1 TRBV7-9
CASTLDRDGTQYF TGTGCCAGCACCCTCGACAGGGATGGGACCCAGTACTTC . TRBJ2-5 TRBD1 TRBV6-1
CASSLFPGQGTMNTEAFF TGTGCCAGCAGTTTATTTCCGGGACAGGGGACAATGAACACTGAAGCTTTCTTT few TRBJ1-1 TRBD1 TRBV27
CASSSGSGNTIYF TGTGCCAGTAGCAGCGGCTCTGGAAACACCATATATTTT . TRBJ1-3 . TRBV19
CASSLGTSDTQYF TGTGCCAGCAGCTTAGGGACATCAGATACGCAGTATTTT . TRBJ2-3 . TRBV7-7
CASGGRVRNTEAFF TGTGCCAGCGGGGGGAGGGTACGGAACACTGAAGCTTTCTTT . TRBJ1-1 . TRBV2
CASSSLTVPGTGSQQYF TGTGCCAGTAGCTCACTTACTGTACCCGGGACAGGAAGTCAGCAGTACTTC . TRBJ2-7 TRBD1 TRBV19
CASSTGLAAYNEQFF TGTGCCAGCAGTACGGGACTAGCGGCCTACAATGAGCAGTTCTTC once TRBJ2-1 TRBD2 TRBV7-2
CSVQGEDTQYF TGCAGCGTACAGGGGGAGGATACGCAGTATTTT . TRBJ2-3 TRBD1 TRBV29-1
CASSQEAPLEGGETQYF TGCGCCAGCAGCCAAGAGGCCCCGTTGGAGGGTGGGGAGACCCAGTACTTC . TRBJ2-5 . TRBV4-3
CASSLADNEQFF TGCGCCAGCAGCTTGGCTGACAATGAGCAGTTCTTC . TRBJ2-1 . TRBV5-1
CASSTGQVGTGELFF TGCGCCAGCAGCACGGGACAGGTGGGCACCGGGGAGCTGTTTTTT . TRBJ2-2 TRBD1 TRBV5-1
CASSRRLGTGAIGNTIYF TGTGCCAGCAGCAGGCGATTGGGGACAGGGGCTATTGGAAACACCATATATTTT once TRBJ1-3 TRBD1 TRBV7-9
CASSLGQVHTGELFF TGCGCCAGCAGCTTGGGACAGGTCCACACCGGGGAGCTGTTTTTT few TRBJ2-2 . TRBV5-1
CASTTGQPNTDTQYF TGCGCCAGCACAACAGGGCAGCCAAACACAGATACGCAGTATTTT . TRBJ2-3 . TRBV5-1
CASDSGQGGKPLHF TGTGCCAGCGACTCCGGACAGGGAGGGAAACCCCTCCACTTT . TRBJ1-6 TRBD1 TRBV7-9
CASSQEDGLESYEQYF TGTGCCAGCAGCCAGGAGGACGGCTTGGAGTCCTACGAGCAGTACTTC . TRBJ2-7 . TRBV5-4
CASSQEQRAEAFF TGCGCCAGCAGCCAAGAGCAGAGGGCTGAAGCTTTCTTT . TRBJ1-1 . TRBV4-1
CASSRRTGGLIDEQFF TGTGCCAGCAGCCGACGGACAGGGGGTTTGATAGATGAGCAGTTCTTC . TRBJ2-1 TRBD1 TRBV4-2
CASSLAWTGGDEKLFF TGTGCCAGCAGCTTAGCTTGGACAGGGGGCGATGAAAAACTGTTTTTT . TRBJ1-4 TRBD1 TRBV11-2